A single T cell receptor beta chain is shown here with its context. The antigen remains unidentified. These data belong to a study of T-cell reconstitution after alpha-beta-depleted transplantation in children. Study findings and constraints: Some patients owed their high day-60 TCRbeta diversity to surviving recipient T cells and thymic progenitors.

It was with unique molecular identifiers that the TCRbeta library was prepared. In TCRdb, the PCR reads were re-called with MiXCR into one record per CDR3 protein. Among approximately 800,000 distinct CDR3 sequences listed, roughly 15% were seen once. CDR3 length equals 15 residues. Per the germline V gene, CDR1 is LGHDT and CDR2 is YNNKEL (reference sequence). J gave up 3 bases and V 4 bases, and 4 bases lay outside the gene matches. The sequence derives from a male patient aged 10-17 years who had a stem cell transplant for acute lymphoblastic leukemia, so the T cells may come from the graft donor. The sample was PBMCs, mostly from graft donor cells, taken 360 days after TCRalphabeta/CD19-depleted stem cell transplant. J is TRBJ2-2 and V is TRBV3-1; 8 bases agree with TRBD1. The CDR3 reads CASSPGGIDTGELFF. CDR3 in DNA: TGTGCCAGCAGCCCAGGGGGCATCGACACCGGGGAGCTGTTTTTT.